This T cell receptor (beta chain) was profiled in a study of blood T cells in healthy people across ages (dated by TCRdb to the mid-2010s). Turning to the overall study: Template switching captured roughly one uniquely barcoded TCR beta cDNA molecule per two T cells in model experiments. To track age-related changes in TCR beta repertoire diversity, the study relied on deep sequencing normalized with unique cDNA molecular identifiers. The donors were divided into four age groups: young (average around 16 years), middle-aged (around 37), aged (roughly 60) and long-lived (about 80). To avoid experimental bias, donors of different ages were randomly spread across the sequencing lanes. Two additional independent replicas of 1 million unique cDNA reads from the same blood draw were analyzed for two donors (one aged 18 to 30 and one aged 80 or older).

Library prep was done by 5' RACE. Sequencer: Illumina HiSeq 2500. The second PCR ran for roughly 7 to 11 cycles and used a J-beta primer mix along with a sample-barcoded 5' primer. A template-switch 5' adaptor carrying 12 random nucleotides introduced a unique molecular identifier onto each TCR beta cDNA molecule. Each sample yielded at least 2.5 million CDR3-containing paired-end reads. All of the RNA was converted into first-strand cDNA using the Mint cDNA synthesis kit, with a TRBC-specific oligonucleotide serving as the primer. Following uracil-DNA glycosylase treatment, a first 18-cycle PCR with universal primers M1SS and BC2_uni_R was performed on all cDNA. The authors' pipeline ran thus. For normalization, 1 million high-quality reads were randomly selected from each sample, with every read carrying a distinct molecular identifier. Reads with shared molecular identifiers were discarded instead of being binned into consensus sequences. MiTCR, run with a Q25 quality threshold and the strictest error-elimination algorithm, handled CDR3 identification, clonotype clustering and error correction. Lower-bound total TCR beta diversity was estimated with a nonparametric unseen species model using Euler transformation. TCRdb reran the public reads through fastp at Q25 and MiXCR, keeping productive beta chains. Each CDR3 protein appears once, grouped with its most common genes and DNA. V and J calls and clone size were set by TCRdb, not the authors. The sample data list 890,000 or so distinct CDR3 sequences, and approximately 59% of these were observed just once. Around 30% of the sample is taken by the ten largest.

Donors were 40 or so systemically healthy Caucasian individuals from Russia aged about 6 to 100 years. Approximately 9 milliliters of peripheral blood were collected from each donor into EDTA-treated Vacutainer tubes. PBMCs were isolated by Ficoll-Paque density-gradient centrifugation, with at least 7 million obtained per sample. Total RNA was extracted from PBMCs with Trizol reagent, with at least 6 micrograms obtained per sample. For every donor, flow cytometry on a PBMC aliquot measured the percentage of naive CD45RAhigh/CD27high T cells. A word on this clonotype: Its antigen remains unidentified. The sample holds no much larger clone one base away, and base qualities are not on file.

The CDR3 spans 14 residues, from the cysteine through the phenylalanine. CDR3 DNA is the only sequence kept; it has 42 bases, read in frame from the first base. V is clipped by 1 base and J by 8 bases, and the sequence between their germline boundaries is 13 bases long. According to the germline V gene (reference sequence), CDR1 reads SEHNR and CDR2 reads FQNEAQ. The investigation overall reported the following: Estimates of total diversity based on one million sequenced T cells were considered lower bounds and underestimates. Observed TCR beta diversity per million T cells fell roughly linearly with age, and a significant reduction was already apparent by age around 40. Observed TCR beta diversity correlated strongly with the percentage of naive T cells measured by flow cytometry. The CMV infection status of donors was not known, potentially confounding age-related changes in expanded clonotypes. The long-lived group showed more naive CD4+ T cells, fewer expanded clones and increased TCR diversity than the aged group, suggesting age selection. Bulk unsorted PBMC profiling prevented conclusive comparison of naive and antigen-experienced compartments.

Sequenced input: blood. The receptor chain draws on TRBV7-9 and TRBJ2-3, with TRBD2 as a weak D call on 6 bases. This TCR was sampled from a man aged 30-40 years in good health. The bases read TGTGCCAGCAGCTTAGAGGCGGTCGGGGGTACGCAGTATTTT. Translation gives CASSLEAVGGTQYF. Here the CDR3 is joined to the reference TRBV7-9 and TRBJ2-3 genes, and the full variable domain is: DTGVSQNPRHKITKRGQNVTFRCDPISEHNRLYWYRQTLGQGPEFLTYFQNEAQLEKSRLLSDRFSAERPKGSFSTLEIQRTEQGDSAMYLCASSLEAVGGTQYFGPGTRLTVL.